One sample yielded the 3 T cell receptor beta chains listed below, sequenced in a study of T-cell memory formation after mild COVID-19. TCRdb processed the 5' RACE reads anew with MiXCR; each CDR3 protein has one entry. The data show 250,000 to 300,000 distinct CDR3 sequences, around 15% seen once. The sample consisted of PBMCs or a T cell subset sorted from them (not recorded which). Receptor source: a young man who had mild COVID-19 (a few samples of this study predate the infection). Cell type and time point are not known.

In this sample, this clonotype turned up a few times. The rearrangement links TRBV6-5 to TRBJ2-1, with D perhaps TRBD2 (6 bases). CDR1 is MNHEY and CDR2 is SVGAGI in the germline V gene. CDR3 size: 15 residues. Between the trimmed V and J ends, which lost 0 bases and 4 bases, there was a span of 10 bases. As DNA, the CDR3 is TGTGCCAGCAGTTACTCGGCGGGGCTGTACAATGAGCAGTTCTTC. It specifies CASSYSAGLYNEQFF.

The chain is built from TRBV10-3 and TRBJ1-6; no reliable D call. The CDR3 is 16 residues long. The ends were cut back, 3 bases at V and 0 bases at J, with 9 bases in the middle. Germline loops: CDR1 ENHRY, CDR2 SYGVKD. CDR3 in DNA: TGTGCCATCAGTGACCCCCCAAGCTCCTATAATTCACCCCTCCACTTT. Its protein is CAISDPPSSYNSPLHF.

This rearrangement joins TRBV6-5 to TRBJ2-5, with 8 bases identical to TRBD1. The V and J ends lost 2 bases and 2 bases, in that order; junction bases with no gene match: 7. Germline CDR1 reads MNHEY; CDR2 reads SVGAGI. This CDR3 has 16 residues. As DNA, the CDR3 is TGTGCCAGCAGTTACCGGAGGACAGGGTCGCAAGAGACCCAGTACTTC. Encoded protein: CASSYRRTGSQETQYF.